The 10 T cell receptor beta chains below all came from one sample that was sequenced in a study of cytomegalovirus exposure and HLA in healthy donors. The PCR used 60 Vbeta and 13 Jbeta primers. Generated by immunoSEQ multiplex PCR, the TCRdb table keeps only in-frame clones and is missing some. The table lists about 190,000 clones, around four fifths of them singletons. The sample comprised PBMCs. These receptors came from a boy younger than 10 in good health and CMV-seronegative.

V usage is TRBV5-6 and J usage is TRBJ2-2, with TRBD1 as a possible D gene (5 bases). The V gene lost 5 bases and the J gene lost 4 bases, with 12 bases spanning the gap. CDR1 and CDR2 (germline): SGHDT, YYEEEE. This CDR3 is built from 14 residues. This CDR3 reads CASRPTGVTGELFF. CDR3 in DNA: TGTGCCAGCAGGCCTACAGGAGTCACCGGGGAGCTGTTTTTT.

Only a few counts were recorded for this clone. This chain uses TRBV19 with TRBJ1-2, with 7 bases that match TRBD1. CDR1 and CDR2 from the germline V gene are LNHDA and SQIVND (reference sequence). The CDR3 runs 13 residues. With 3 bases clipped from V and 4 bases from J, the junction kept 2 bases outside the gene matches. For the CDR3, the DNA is TGTGCCAGTAGTATCCGGGACAGCTATGGCTACACCTTC. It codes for CASSIRDSYGYTF.

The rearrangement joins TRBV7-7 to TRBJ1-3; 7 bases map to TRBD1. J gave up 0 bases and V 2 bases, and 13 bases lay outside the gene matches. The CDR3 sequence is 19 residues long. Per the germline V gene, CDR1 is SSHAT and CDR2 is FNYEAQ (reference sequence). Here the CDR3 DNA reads TGTGCCAGCAGCTTACCGAAGGGGGCTGGGATCTTCTCTGGAAACACCATATATTTT. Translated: CASSLPKGAGIFSGNTIYF.

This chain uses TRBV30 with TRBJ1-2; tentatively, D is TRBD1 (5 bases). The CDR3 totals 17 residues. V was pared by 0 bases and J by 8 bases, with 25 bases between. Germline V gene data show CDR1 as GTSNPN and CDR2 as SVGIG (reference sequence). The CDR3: CAWSVWHRTTSSGGYTF. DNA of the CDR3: TGTGCCTGGAGTGTATGGCACCGGACAACCTCCTCAGGCGGCTACACCTTC.

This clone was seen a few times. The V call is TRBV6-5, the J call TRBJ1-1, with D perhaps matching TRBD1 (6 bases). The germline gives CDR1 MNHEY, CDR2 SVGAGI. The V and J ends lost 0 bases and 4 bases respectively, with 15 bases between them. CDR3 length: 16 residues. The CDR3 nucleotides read TGTGCCAGCAGTTACTCTTCACGGGGGGCTGGCACTGAAGCTTTCTTT. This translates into CASSYSSRGAGTEAFF.

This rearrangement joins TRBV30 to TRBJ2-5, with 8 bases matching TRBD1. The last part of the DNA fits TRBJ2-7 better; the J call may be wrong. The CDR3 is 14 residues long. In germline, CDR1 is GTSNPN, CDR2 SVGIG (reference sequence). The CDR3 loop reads CAWTRKAGGGEQYF. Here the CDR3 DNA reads TGTGCCTGGACCCGGAAGGCAGGGGGCGGCGAGCAGTACTTC.

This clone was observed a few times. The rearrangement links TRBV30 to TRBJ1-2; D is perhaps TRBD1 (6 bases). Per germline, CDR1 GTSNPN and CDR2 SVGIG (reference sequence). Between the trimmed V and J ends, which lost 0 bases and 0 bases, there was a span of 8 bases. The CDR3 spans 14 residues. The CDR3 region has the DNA TGTGCCTGGAGTGTTCACAGGGCTAACTATGGCTACACCTTC. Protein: CAWSVHRANYGYTF. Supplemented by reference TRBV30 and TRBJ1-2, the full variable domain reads SQTIHQWPATLVQPVGSPLSLECTVEGTSNPNLYWYRQAAGRGLQLLFYSVGIGQISSEVPQNLSASRPQDRQFILSSKKLLLSDSGFYLCAWSVHRANYGYTFGSGTRLTVV.

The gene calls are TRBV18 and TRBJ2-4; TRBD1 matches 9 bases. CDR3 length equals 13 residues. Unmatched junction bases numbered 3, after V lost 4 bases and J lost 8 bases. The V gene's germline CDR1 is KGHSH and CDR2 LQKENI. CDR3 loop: CASSLDRGDIQYF. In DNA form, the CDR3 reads TGTGCCAGCTCACTGGACAGGGGAGACATTCAGTACTTC.

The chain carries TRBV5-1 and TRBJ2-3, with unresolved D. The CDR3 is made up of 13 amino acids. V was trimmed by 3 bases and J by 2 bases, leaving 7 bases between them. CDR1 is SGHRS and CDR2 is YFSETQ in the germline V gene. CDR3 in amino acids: CASSSLSTDTQYF. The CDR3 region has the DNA TGCGCCAGCAGCTCACTGTCCACAGATACGCAGTATTTT.

The CDR3 reads CASREAIFGYTF. The CDR3 region has the DNA TGTGCCAGCAGGGAGGCCATCTTTGGCTACACCTTC. The gene calls are TRBV2 and TRBJ1-2, with D uncertain. In germline, CDR1 is SNHLY, CDR2 FYNNEI. V lost 6 bases, J lost 7 bases, and 12 bases lay in between. The CDR3 runs 12 residues.